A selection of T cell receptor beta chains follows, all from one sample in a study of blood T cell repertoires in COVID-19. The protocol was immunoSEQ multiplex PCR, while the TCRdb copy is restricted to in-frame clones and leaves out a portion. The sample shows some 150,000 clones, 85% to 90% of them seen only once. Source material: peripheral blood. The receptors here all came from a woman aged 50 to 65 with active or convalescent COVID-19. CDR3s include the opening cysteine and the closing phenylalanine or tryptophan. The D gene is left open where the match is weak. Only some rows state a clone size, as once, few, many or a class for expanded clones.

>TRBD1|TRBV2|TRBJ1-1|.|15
TGTGCCAGCAGGGGGGACAGGCACATGAACACTGAAGCTTTCTTT
CASRGDRHMNTEAFF
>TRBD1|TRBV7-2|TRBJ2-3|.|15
TGTGCCAGCAGCTGGACAGGGGGCGAGACAGATACGCAGTATTTT
CASSWTGGETDTQYF
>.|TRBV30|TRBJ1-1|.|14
TGTGCCTGTACATATGACAGCCCAAACACTGAAGCTTTCTTT
CACTYDSPNTEAFF
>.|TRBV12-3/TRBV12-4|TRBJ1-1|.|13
TGTGCCAGCAGGCGAGCGATGAACACTGAAGCTTTCTTT
CASRRAMNTEAFF
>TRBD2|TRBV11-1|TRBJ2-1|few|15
TGTGCCAGCAGTTCTAGCGGATATGGCGCGAATGAGCAGTTCTTC
CASSSSGYGANEQFF
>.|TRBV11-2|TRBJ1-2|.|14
TGTGCCAGCAGCAGAGCAGGTCGGAACTATGGCTACACCTTC
CASSRAGRNYGYTF
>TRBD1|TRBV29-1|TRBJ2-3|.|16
TGCAGCGTTGAATCAATCGCAACAGGGGAATTGAATACGCAGTATTTT
CSVESIATGELNTQYF
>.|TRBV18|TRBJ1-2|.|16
TGTGCCAGCTCCGGCGGGGGCGCCCAAGCTAACTATGGCTACACCTTC
CASSGGGAQANYGYTF
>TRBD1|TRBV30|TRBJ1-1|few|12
TGTGCCTGGGACAGGGGATCCACTGAAGCTTTCTTT
CAWDRGSTEAFF
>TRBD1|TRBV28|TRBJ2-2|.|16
TGTGCCAGCAGTACGGGACAGGAAAGACACACCGGGGAGCTGTTTTTT
CASSTGQERHTGELFF
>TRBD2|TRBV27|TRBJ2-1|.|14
TGTGCCAGCAGTCCTTTGACTAGCGGCAATGAGCAGTTCTTC
CASSPLTSGNEQFF